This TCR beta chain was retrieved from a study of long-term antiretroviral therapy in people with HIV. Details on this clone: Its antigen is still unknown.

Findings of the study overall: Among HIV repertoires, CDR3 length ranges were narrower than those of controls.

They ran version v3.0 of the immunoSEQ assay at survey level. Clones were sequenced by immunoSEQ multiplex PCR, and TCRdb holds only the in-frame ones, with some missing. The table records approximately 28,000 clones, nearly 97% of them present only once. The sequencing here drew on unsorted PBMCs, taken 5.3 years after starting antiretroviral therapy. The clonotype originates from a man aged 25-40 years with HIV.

CDR3 sequence (DNA): TGCGCCAGCAGCCAGGAGCTAGGTGGTGAGACCCAGTACTTC. This translates into CASSQELGGETQYF. V is TRBV4-1 and J is TRBJ2-5; D is undetermined. The V and J ends lost 3 bases and 5 bases respectively, with 13 bases between them. The CDR3 covers 14 residues. Germline V gene lookup returns CDR1 MGHRA and CDR2 YSYEKL.